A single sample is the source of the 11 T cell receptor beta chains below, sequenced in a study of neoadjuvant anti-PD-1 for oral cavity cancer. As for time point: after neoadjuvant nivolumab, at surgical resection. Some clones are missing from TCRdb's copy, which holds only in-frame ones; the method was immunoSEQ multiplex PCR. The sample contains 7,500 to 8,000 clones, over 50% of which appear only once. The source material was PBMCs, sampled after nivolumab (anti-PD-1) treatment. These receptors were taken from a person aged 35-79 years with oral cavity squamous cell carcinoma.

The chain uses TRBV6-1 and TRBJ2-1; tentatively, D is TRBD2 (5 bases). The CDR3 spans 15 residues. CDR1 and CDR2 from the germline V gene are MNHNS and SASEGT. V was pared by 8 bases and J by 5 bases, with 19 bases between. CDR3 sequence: CASCGLGGWDNEQFF. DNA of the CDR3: TGTGCCAGCTGCGGGTTAGGAGGTTGGGACAATGAGCAGTTCTTC.

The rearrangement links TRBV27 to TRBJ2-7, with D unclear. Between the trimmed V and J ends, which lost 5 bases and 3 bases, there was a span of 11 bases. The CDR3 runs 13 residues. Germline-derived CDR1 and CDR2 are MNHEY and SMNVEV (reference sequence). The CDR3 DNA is TGTGCCAGCAGTCCAAAAGCATACTACGAGCAGTACTTC. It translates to CASSPKAYYEQYF.

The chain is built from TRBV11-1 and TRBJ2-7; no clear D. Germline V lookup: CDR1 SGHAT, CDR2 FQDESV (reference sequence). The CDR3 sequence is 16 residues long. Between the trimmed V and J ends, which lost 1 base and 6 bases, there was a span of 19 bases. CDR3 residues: CASSLGPVSDGGEQYF. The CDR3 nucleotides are TGTGCCAGCAGCTTAGGACCCGTGAGCGACGGCGGCGAGCAGTACTTC.

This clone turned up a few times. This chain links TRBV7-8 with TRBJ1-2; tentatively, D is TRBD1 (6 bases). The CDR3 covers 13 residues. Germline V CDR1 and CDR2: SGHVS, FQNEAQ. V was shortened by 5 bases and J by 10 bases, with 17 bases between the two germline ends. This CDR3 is CASSDDRTGFYTF. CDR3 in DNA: TGTGCCAGCAGCGATGACAGGACCGGGTTCTACACCTTC.

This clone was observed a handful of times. CDR3 loop: CATRQPNQPQHF. CDR3 in DNA: TGTGCCACCAGGCAGCCCAATCAGCCCCAGCATTTT. The gene calls are TRBV15 and TRBJ1-5; D is unresolved. This CDR3 is built from 12 residues. V lost 6 bases and J lost 3, with 6 bases in between. Germline V gene sequence: CDR1 LNHNV, CDR2 YYDKDF (reference sequence).

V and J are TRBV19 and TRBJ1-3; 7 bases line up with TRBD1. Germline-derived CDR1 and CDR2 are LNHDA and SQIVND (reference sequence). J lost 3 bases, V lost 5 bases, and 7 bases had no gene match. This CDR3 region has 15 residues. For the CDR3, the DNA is TGTGCCAGTAGTCACAGGGGATTTGATGGAAACACCATATATTTT. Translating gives CASSHRGFDGNTIYF.

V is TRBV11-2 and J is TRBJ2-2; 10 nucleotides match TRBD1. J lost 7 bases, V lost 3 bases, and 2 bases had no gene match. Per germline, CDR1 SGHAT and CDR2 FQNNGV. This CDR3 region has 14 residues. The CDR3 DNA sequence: TGTGCCAGCAGCTTCGGGACAGGGGACGGGGAGCTGTTTTTT. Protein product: CASSFGTGDGELFF.

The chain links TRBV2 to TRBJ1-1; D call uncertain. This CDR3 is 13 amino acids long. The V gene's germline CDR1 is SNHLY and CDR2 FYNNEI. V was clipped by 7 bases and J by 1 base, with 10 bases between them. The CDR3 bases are TGTGCCAGCAAGTTTTCAGAGAACACTGAAGCTTTCTTT. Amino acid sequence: CASKFSENTEAFF.

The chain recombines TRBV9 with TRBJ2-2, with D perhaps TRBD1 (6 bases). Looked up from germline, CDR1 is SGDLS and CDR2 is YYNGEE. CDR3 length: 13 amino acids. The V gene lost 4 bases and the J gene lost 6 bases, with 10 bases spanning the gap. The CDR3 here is CASSRDNSGELFF. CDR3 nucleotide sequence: TGTGCCAGCAGCCGGGACAACTCCGGGGAGCTGTTTTTT.

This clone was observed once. This CDR3 is CASSWQGYNEQFF. DNA of the CDR3: TGTGCCAGCAGTTGGCAGGGGTACAATGAGCAGTTCTTC. J is TRBJ2-1 and V is TRBV6-1; tentatively, D is TRBD1 (6 bases). Trimming took off 5 bases at V and 4 bases at J, with 9 bases between the two ends. Germline values: CDR1 MNHNS, CDR2 SASEGT. The CDR3 runs 13 residues.

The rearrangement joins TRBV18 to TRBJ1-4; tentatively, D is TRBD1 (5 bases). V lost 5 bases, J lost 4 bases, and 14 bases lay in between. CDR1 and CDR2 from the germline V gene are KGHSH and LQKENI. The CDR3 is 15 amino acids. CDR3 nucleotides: TGTGCCAGCTCAACACAGACAGTGATTAATGAAAAACTGTTTTTT. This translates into CASSTQTVINEKLFF. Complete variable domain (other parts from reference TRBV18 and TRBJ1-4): NAGVMQNPRHLVRRRGQEARLRCSPMKGHSHVYWYRQLPEEGLKFMVYLQKENIIDESGMPKERFSAEFPKEGPSILRIQQVVRGDSAAYFCASSTQTVINEKLFFGSGTQLSVL.